The rows below give T cell receptor beta chains drawn from one sample of a study of blood T cell repertoires in COVID-19. The table came from immunoSEQ multiplex PCR; TCRdb's copy has only in-frame clones and leaves some out. The repertoire has around 43,000 clones, roughly four fifths of them found once; the top ten carry around 15%. Sample: peripheral blood. These receptors were obtained from a human donor in a cohort sampled during active COVID-19. Both conserved end residues are part of each CDR3. D genes are given only for firm matches. Clone size is not always given. Where it is, it says once, few, many or a class for expanded clones.

j_call: TRBJ1-2
clone_size: NA
v_call: TRBV10-3
d_call: TRBD1
cdr3_aa: CATGQGANYGYTF
cdr3_nt: TGTGCCACCGGACAGGGAGCTAACTATGGCTACACCTTC

j_call: TRBJ2-7
clone_size: NA
v_call: TRBV7-2
d_call: TRBD2
cdr3_aa: CASSLVSSGRATEQYF
cdr3_nt: TGTGCCAGCAGCTTAGTCTCTAGCGGGAGGGCTACCGAGCAGTACTTC

j_call: TRBJ2-5
clone_size: NA
v_call: TRBV3-1/TRBV3-2
d_call: NA
cdr3_aa: CASSPRGQTQYF
cdr3_nt: TGTGCCAGCAGCCCTAGGGGTCAGACCCAGTACTTC

j_call: TRBJ2-6
clone_size: few
v_call: TRBV19
d_call: NA
cdr3_aa: CASSIDGRRANVLTF
cdr3_nt: TGTGCCAGTAGTATAGATGGCAGAAGGGCCAACGTCCTGACTTTC

j_call: TRBJ1-3
clone_size: NA
v_call: TRBV27
d_call: NA
cdr3_aa: CASSRVLGNTIYF
cdr3_nt: TGTGCCAGCAGTCGTGTCCTTGGAAACACCATATATTTT

j_call: TRBJ2-1
clone_size: NA
v_call: TRBV11-1
d_call: NA
cdr3_aa: CASSLGASYNEQFF
cdr3_nt: TGTGCCAGCAGCTTGGGGGCTTCCTACAATGAGCAGTTCTTC

j_call: TRBJ2-4
clone_size: once
v_call: TRBV9
d_call: NA
cdr3_aa: CASSVGLTEAKNIQYF
cdr3_nt: TGTGCCAGCAGCGTAGGCCTAACTGAGGCCAAAAACATTCAGTACTTC

j_call: TRBJ2-7
clone_size: few
v_call: TRBV2
d_call: NA
cdr3_aa: CASSLAFSSYEQYF
cdr3_nt: TGTGCCAGCAGTCTAGCGTTCAGCTCCTACGAGCAGTACTTC

j_call: TRBJ1-1
clone_size: NA
v_call: TRBV7-3
d_call: NA
cdr3_aa: CASSLDGGNTEAFF
cdr3_nt: TGTGCCAGCAGCTTAGACGGGGGGAACACTGAAGCTTTCTTT